This is a list of T cell receptor beta chains from one sample in a study of post-analysis software for immune sequencing data. MiXCR, run by TCRdb on the PCR reads, gives a single entry per CDR3 protein. Among fewer than 900,000 distinct CDR3 sequences listed, around 46% were seen once. Sequenced sample: blood. These receptors all come from a girl aged 5-17 years with multiple sclerosis. Each CDR3 is given with its conserved first and last residue. The D gene is left open where the match is weak. Clone size, where shown, is once, few, many, or a class for clones that have expanded.

j_gene	v_gene	abundance	d_gene	CDR3aa	CDR3nt
TRBJ2-7	TRBV20-1	few	.	CSARAPSGPQEQYF	TGCAGTGCTAGAGCCCCTTCCGGGCCTCAAGAGCAGTACTTC
TRBJ2-7	TRBV5-5	.	.	CASEGDSYEQYF	TGTGCCAGCGAGGGGGACTCCTACGAGCAGTACTTC
TRBJ2-3	TRBV4-2	few	TRBD2	CASSQSGTSSADTQYF	TGTGCCAGCAGCCAATCCGGGACTAGCAGCGCAGATACGCAGTATTTT
TRBJ2-7	TRBV7-2	.	.	CASSLDARTYEQYF	TGTGCCAGCAGCCTAGACGCACGGACCTACGAGCAGTACTTC
TRBJ2-3	TRBV12-3/TRBV12-4	.	.	CASSLIQGWVDTQYF	TGTGCCAGCAGTTTAATACAGGGTTGGGTTGATACGCAGTATTTT
TRBJ1-1	TRBV6-5	.	.	CASSPFGGLNTEAFF	TGTGCCAGCAGTCCCTTCGGGGGGTTGAACACTGAAGCTTTCTTT
TRBJ2-5	TRBV4-2	.	TRBD2	CASSQSSGETQYF	TGTGCCAGCAGCCAGTCTAGCGGAGAGACCCAGTACTTC
TRBJ1-2	TRBV7-9	.	.	CASSPGTPEGYTF	TGTGCCAGCAGCCCTGGTACCCCGGAAGGCTACACCTTC
TRBJ2-1	TRBV7-3	.	.	CASSLTPQSGANEQFF	TGTGCCAGCAGCTTAACCCCCCAATCGGGGGCGAATGAGCAGTTCTTC
TRBJ2-1	TRBV2	.	TRBD2	CASRGLAGGSHNEQFF	TGTGCCAGCAGGGGACTAGCGGGAGGCTCCCACAATGAGCAGTTCTTC
TRBJ2-5	TRBV9	.	.	CASSAPRGETQYF	TGTGCCAGCAGCGCTCCTAGGGGAGAGACCCAGTACTTC
TRBJ1-1	TRBV12-3/TRBV12-4	few	.	CASSFSGSTEAFF	TGTGCCAGCAGTTTTTCAGGTAGCACTGAAGCTTTCTTT
TRBJ2-7	TRBV12-3/TRBV12-4	many	.	CASSLTGTSYEQYF	TGTGCCAGCAGTTTAACAGGCACCTCCTACGAGCAGTACTTC
TRBJ1-1	TRBV12-3/TRBV12-4	.	.	CASSLDPRKNTEAFF	TGTGCCAGCAGTTTAGACCCACGGAAGAACACTGAAGCTTTCTTT
TRBJ2-7	TRBV7-9	.	.	CASSPLSGGSYEQYF	TGTGCCAGCAGCCCACTCAGCGGTGGATCCTACGAGCAGTACTTC
TRBJ2-7	TRBV5-1	many	.	CASSLVRGREQYF	TGCGCCAGCAGCTTGGTCCGGGGGCGCGAGCAGTACTTC
TRBJ1-5	TRBV7-9	.	TRBD1	CASSPGGLDQPQHF	TGTGCCAGCAGCCCAGGGGGGTTGGATCAGCCCCAGCATTTT
TRBJ2-1	TRBV2	.	.	CASRHGSMGNNEQFF	TGTGCCAGCAGACACGGGAGTATGGGGAACAATGAGCAGTTCTTC
TRBJ2-1	TRBV20-1	few	TRBD2	CSARSSGGSYNEQFF	TGCAGTGCCAGATCTAGCGGAGGCTCCTACAATGAGCAGTTCTTC
TRBJ2-5	TRBV7-7	few	.	CASSSDFGETQYF	TGTGCTAGCAGCTCAGATTTTGGAGAGACCCAGTACTTC
TRBJ1-6	TRBV14	few	TRBD1	CASSQGDREVSVWNSPLHF	TGTGCCAGCAGCCAAGGGGACAGGGAAGTCTCCGTCTGGAATTCACCCCTCCACTTT
TRBJ2-1	TRBV10-3	.	TRBD1	CAISPGTGYNEQFF	TGTGCCATCAGTCCAGGGACAGGTTACAATGAGCAGTTCTTC
TRBJ2-1	TRBV20-1	.	.	CSARVGSAHNEQFF	TGCAGTGCTAGAGTGGGGAGCGCCCACAATGAGCAGTTCTTC
TRBJ2-3	TRBV11-3	few	.	CASSLRERSPDTQYF	TGTGCCAGCAGCTTGCGGGAAAGGAGCCCAGATACGCAGTATTTT
TRBJ2-7	TRBV27	few	.	CASSFAGTYEQYF	TGTGCCAGCAGTTTCGCCGGTACCTACGAGCAGTACTTC
TRBJ2-3	TRBV10-3	.	.	CAITRAGIEDTQYF	TGTGCCATCACCCGAGCAGGTATCGAAGATACGCAGTATTTT
TRBJ1-1	TRBV29-1	few	TRBD1	CSVALTGWENTEAFF	TGCAGCGTTGCCCTGACAGGGTGGGAAAACACTGAAGCTTTCTTT
TRBJ2-3	TRBV5-1	few	TRBD2	CASSSTLAGIPTDTQYF	TGCGCCAGCAGCTCGACACTAGCGGGGATCCCGACAGATACGCAGTATTTT
TRBJ2-7	TRBV15	.	.	CATSADLPLMGYYEQYF	TGTGCCACCAGCGCCGATTTGCCCCTCATGGGGTACTACGAGCAGTACTTC
TRBJ2-3	TRBV15	.	TRBD2	CATSRGTSAADTQYF	TGTGCCACCAGCAGGGGGACTAGTGCAGCAGATACGCAGTATTTT
TRBJ2-7	TRBV10-3	.	TRBD2	CAISEYRAAGGSNEQYF	TGTGCCATCAGTGAATATCGGGCTGCGGGGGGGAGCAACGAGCAGTACTTC
TRBJ2-1	TRBV30	few	TRBD1	CAWRWGTADYNEQFF	TGTGCCTGGAGATGGGGGACAGCAGATTACAATGAGCAGTTCTTC
TRBJ1-1	TRBV6-5	few	.	CASNARGDNTEAFF	TGTGCCAGCAACGCGAGGGGGGACAACACTGAAGCTTTCTTT
TRBJ2-1	TRBV11-2	few	.	CASSLVPGRAYNEQFF	TGTGCCAGCAGCTTAGTCCCTGGTCGGGCCTACAATGAGCAGTTCTTC
TRBJ2-7	TRBV7-2	few	TRBD2	CASSWEGYEQYF	TGTGCCAGCAGCTGGGAGGGCTACGAGCAGTACTTC
TRBJ2-7	TRBV12-3/TRBV12-4	.	TRBD1	CASSLAAQGELGYEQYF	TGTGCCAGCAGTTTGGCCGCCCAGGGGGAATTGGGCTACGAGCAGTACTTC
TRBJ2-7	TRBV5-1	.	TRBD2	CASRTVSSATGGEQYF	TGCGCCAGCAGAACTGTGTCTAGCGCGACGGGAGGCGAGCAGTACTTC
TRBJ2-1	TRBV5-1	once	TRBD2	CASSSGGLAGTEQFF	TGCGCCAGCAGCTCGGGTGGACTAGCGGGCACTGAGCAGTTCTTC
TRBJ2-7	TRBV27	few	TRBD2	CASSLSLGGARYEQYF	TGTGCCAGCAGTTTATCACTCGGGGGGGCGCGCTACGAGCAGTACTTC
TRBJ2-5	TRBV7-8	few	TRBD2	CASSSTSGRMETQYF	TGTGCCAGCAGCTCGACTAGCGGGAGGATGGAGACCCAGTACTTC
TRBJ2-1	TRBV6-4	.	TRBD1	CASSDSAQGAGNEQFF	TGTGCCAGCAGTGACTCGGCGCAGGGGGCAGGCAATGAGCAGTTCTTC
TRBJ2-3	TRBV6-6	.	TRBD2	CACSFGGSQDTQYF	TGTGCCTGCTCCTTTGGCGGGAGCCAAGATACGCAGTATTTT
TRBJ2-7	TRBV2	.	.	CASSDLDRLVSYEQYF	TGTGCCAGCAGTGATCTAGACAGGCTCGTATCCTACGAGCAGTACTTC
TRBJ1-2	TRBV27	few	TRBD1	CASSFLGDRRPGGYTF	TGTGCCAGCAGTTTCCTAGGGGACAGGCGGCCTGGTGGCTACACCTTC
TRBJ2-5	TRBV7-2	few	TRBD2	CASSYRLAEEQYF	TGTGCCAGCAGCTACAGACTAGCGGAAGAGCAGTACTTC
TRBJ2-5	TRBV29-1	few	.	CSATPRAGQETQYF	TGCAGCGCTACGCCCCGGGCCGGACAAGAGACCCAGTACTTC
TRBJ2-1	TRBV28	few	.	CASSAPGPSLNEQFF	TGTGCCAGCAGTGCCCCAGGTCCCTCCCTCAATGAGCAGTTCTTC
TRBJ2-7	TRBV29-1	.	.	CSAASRDSSSYEQYF	TGCAGCGCCGCATCCCGGGATTCTAGCTCCTACGAGCAGTACTTC
TRBJ2-7	TRBV20-1	.	.	CSAPLSGARKGEQYF	TGCAGTGCTCCTCTATCGGGGGCACGCAAGGGCGAGCAGTACTTC
TRBJ1-2	TRBV5-1	.	.	CASSWGQGNYGYIF	.
TRBJ2-1	TRBV14	.	TRBD2	CASSQDPGLAANEQFF	TGTGCCAGCAGCCAAGATCCGGGACTAGCGGCCAATGAGCAGTTCTTC
TRBJ1-2	TRBV20-1	.	TRBD1	CSAREGFGTGGYDYTF	TGCAGTGCTAGAGAGGGGTTCGGGACAGGGGGCTATGACTACACCTTC
TRBJ1-1	TRBV6-5	few	.	CASSPPGAEAFF	TGTGCCAGCAGCCCCCCTGGAGCTGAAGCTTTCTTT
TRBJ2-7	TRBV20-1	.	TRBD1	CSAPARDRGHEQYF	TGCAGTGCTCCCGCCCGGGACAGGGGCCACGAGCAGTACTTC
TRBJ2-3	TRBV28	.	.	CASSPGETPDTQYF	TGTGCCAGCAGTCCGGGGGAGACCCCAGATACGCAGTATTTT
TRBJ1-5	TRBV20-1	.	.	CSASPGGDQPQHF	TGCAGTGCTAGCCCCGGGGGAGATCAGCCCCAGCATTTT
TRBJ2-3	TRBV5-6	.	.	CASSLVGSVTDTQYF	TGTGCCAGCAGCTTGGTTGGTAGCGTCACAGATACGCAGTATTTT
TRBJ1-5	TRBV10-3	once	.	CAISDMGTNQPQHF	TGTGCCATCAGTGATATGGGGACCAATCAGCCCCAGCATTTT
TRBJ2-1	TRBV20-1	.	.	CSAPGSQGRSYNEQFF	TGCAGTGCCCCCGGTAGCCAGGGCCGCTCCTACAATGAGCAGTTCTTC
TRBJ2-1	TRBV5-1	.	TRBD2	CASSLRTSVGEQFF	TGCGCCAGCAGCCTCAGGACTAGCGTTGGTGAGCAGTTCTTC